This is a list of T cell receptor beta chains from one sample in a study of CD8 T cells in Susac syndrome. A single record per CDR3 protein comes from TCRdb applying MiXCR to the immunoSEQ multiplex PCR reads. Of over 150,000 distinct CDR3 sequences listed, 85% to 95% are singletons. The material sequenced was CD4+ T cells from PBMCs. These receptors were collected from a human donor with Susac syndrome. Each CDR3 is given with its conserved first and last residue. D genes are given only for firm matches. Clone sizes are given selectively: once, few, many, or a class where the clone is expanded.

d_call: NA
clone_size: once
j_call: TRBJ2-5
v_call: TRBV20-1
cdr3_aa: CSAKTRGAQETQYF
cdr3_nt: TGCAGTGCAAAGACTAGGGGTGCCCAAGAGACCCAGTACTTC

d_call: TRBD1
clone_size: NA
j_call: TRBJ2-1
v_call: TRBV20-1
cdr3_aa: CSARVTGDYNEQFF
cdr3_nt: TGCAGTGCTAGAGTGACAGGGGACTACAATGAGCAGTTCTTC

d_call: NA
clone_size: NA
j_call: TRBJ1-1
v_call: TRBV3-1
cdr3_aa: CASSQMVGDTEAFF
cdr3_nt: TGTGCCAGCAGCCAAATGGTAGGGGACACTGAAGCTTTCTTT

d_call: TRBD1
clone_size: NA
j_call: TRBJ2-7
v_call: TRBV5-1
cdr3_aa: CASSVLQDREQHF
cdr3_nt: TGCGCCAGCAGCGTACTGCAAGACAGGGAGCAGCACTTC

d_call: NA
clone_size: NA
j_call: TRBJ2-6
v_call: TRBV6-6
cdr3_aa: CASSGGSSGANVLTF
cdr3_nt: TGTGCCAGCAGTGGGGGGTCCTCCGGGGCCAACGTCCTGACTTTC

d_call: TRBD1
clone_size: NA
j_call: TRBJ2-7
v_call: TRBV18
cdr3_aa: CASSPVPTGPSYEQYF
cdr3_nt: TGTGCCAGCTCACCCGTACCGACAGGGCCCTCCTACGAGCAGTACTTC

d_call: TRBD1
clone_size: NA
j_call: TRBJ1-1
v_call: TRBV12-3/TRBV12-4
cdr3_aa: CASSATGVEAFF
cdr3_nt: TGTGCCAGCAGTGCAACAGGGGTTGAAGCTTTCTTT

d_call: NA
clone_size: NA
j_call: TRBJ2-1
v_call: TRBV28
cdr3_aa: CASRRREEHNEQFF
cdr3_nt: TGTGCCAGCAGGCGAAGGGAGGAGCACAATGAGCAGTTCTTC

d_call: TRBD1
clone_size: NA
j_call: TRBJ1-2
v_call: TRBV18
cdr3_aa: CASSPPLNDRASGYTF
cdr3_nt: TGTGCCAGCTCACCACCCCTAAATGACAGGGCGAGTGGCTACACCTTC

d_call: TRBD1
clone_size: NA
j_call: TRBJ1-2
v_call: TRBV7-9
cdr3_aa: CASSLQGAYGYTF
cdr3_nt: TGTGCCAGCAGCTTACAGGGGGCGTATGGCTACACCTTC

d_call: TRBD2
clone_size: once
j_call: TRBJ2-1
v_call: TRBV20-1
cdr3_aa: CSAISGTSGYNEQFF
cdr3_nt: TGCAGTGCTATCTCCGGGACTAGCGGTTACAATGAGCAGTTCTTC

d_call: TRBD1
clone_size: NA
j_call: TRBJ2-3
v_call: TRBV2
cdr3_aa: CASSVRQGSTDTQYF
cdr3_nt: TGTGCCAGCAGTGTGAGACAGGGAAGCACAGATACGCAGTATTTT

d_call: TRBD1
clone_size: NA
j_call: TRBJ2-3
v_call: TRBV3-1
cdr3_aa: CASSHETGAPGTQYF
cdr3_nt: TGTGCCAGCAGCCATGAGACAGGGGCCCCCGGTACGCAGTATTTT

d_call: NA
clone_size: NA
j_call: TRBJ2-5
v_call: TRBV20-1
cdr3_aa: CSASPQRTQYF
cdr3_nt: TGCAGTGCTAGCCCCCAGCGGACCCAGTACTTC

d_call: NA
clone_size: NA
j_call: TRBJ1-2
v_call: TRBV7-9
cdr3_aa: CASSFDSGYTF
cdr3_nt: TGTGCCAGCAGCTTTGATAGTGGGTACACCTTC

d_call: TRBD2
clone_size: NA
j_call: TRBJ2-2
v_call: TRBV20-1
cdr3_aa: CSASVAGVVGGELFF
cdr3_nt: TGCAGTGCTAGCGTAGCGGGAGTGGTTGGCGGGGAGCTGTTTTTT

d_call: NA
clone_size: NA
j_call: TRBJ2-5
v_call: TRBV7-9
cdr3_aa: CASSLRGARETQYF
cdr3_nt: TGTGCCAGCAGCTTAAGGGGTGCGCGGGAGACCCAGTACTTC

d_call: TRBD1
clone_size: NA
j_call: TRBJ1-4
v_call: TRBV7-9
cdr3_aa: CASSSDRESEKLFF
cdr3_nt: TGTGCCAGCAGTTCGGACAGGGAGAGTGAAAAACTGTTTTTT

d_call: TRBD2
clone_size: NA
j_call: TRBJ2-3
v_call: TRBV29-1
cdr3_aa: CSVREGGADTQYF
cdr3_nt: TGCAGCGTTCGGGAGGGAGGTGCGGATACGCAGTATTTT

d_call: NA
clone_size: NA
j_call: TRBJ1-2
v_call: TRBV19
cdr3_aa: CASSPMTDSYGYTF
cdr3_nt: TGTGCCAGTAGTCCGATGACAGACAGCTATGGCTACACCTTC

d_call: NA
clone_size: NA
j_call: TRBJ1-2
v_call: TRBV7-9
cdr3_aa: CASSPRGGYTF
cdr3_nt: TGTGCCAGCAGCCCGCGCGGGGGCTACACCTTC

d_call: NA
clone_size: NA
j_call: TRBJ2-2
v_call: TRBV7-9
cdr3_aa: CASSSWTGNTGELFF
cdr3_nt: TGTGCCAGCAGCTCCTGGACGGGAAACACCGGGGAGCTGTTTTTT

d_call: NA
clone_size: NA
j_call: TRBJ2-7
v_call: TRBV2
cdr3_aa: CASSEGIRGGTYEQYF
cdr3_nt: TGTGCCAGCAGCGAGGGAATACGCGGAGGCACGTACGAGCAGTACTTC

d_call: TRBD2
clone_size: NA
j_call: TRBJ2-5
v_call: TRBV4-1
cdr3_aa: CASSQEFSGTQTQYF
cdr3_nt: TGCGCCAGCAGCCAAGAGTTTAGCGGGACTCAGACCCAGTACTTC

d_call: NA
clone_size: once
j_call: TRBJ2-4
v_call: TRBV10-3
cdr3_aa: CAISEDREGIQYF
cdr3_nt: TGTGCCATCAGTGAAGACAGGGAGGGGATTCAGTACTTC

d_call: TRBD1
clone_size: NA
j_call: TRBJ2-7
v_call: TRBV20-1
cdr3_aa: CSASMGTVSYEQYF
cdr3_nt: TGCAGTGCTAGTATGGGGACAGTCTCCTACGAGCAGTACTTC

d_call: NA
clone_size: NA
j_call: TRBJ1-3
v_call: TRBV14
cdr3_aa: CASSQAGTGNTIYF
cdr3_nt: TGTGCCAGCAGCCAAGCGGGGACCGGAAACACCATATATTTT

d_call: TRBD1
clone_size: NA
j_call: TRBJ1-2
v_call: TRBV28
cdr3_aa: CASSSPGQGRYGYTF
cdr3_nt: TGTGCCAGCAGTTCGCCGGGACAGGGGCGCTATGGCTACACCTTC

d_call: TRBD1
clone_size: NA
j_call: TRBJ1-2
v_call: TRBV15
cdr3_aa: CATSRVRQGGGYTF
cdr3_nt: TGTGCCACCAGCAGAGTTCGACAGGGTGGTGGCTACACCTTC

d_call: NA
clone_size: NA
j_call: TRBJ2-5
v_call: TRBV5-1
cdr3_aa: CASSLGGFQETQYF
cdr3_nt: TGCGCCAGCAGCTTGGGTGGCTTCCAAGAGACCCAGTACTTC

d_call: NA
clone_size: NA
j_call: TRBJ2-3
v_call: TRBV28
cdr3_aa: CASIRLWGTQYF
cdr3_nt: TGTGCCAGCATCCGTTTGTGGGGTACGCAGTATTTT

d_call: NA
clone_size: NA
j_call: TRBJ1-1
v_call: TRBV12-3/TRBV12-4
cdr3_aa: CASSLEQHTEAFF
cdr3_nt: TGTGCCAGCAGTTTAGAACAGCACACTGAAGCTTTCTTT

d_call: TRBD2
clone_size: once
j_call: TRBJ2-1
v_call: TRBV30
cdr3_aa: CAWSPASGRTSKQFF
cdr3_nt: TGTGCCTGGAGTCCAGCTAGCGGGAGGACATCGAAGCAGTTCTTC

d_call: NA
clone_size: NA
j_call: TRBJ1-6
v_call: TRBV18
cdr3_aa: CASSPGPSSYNSPLHF
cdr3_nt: TGTGCCAGCTCACCCGGACCGAGCTCCTATAATTCACCCCTCCACTTT

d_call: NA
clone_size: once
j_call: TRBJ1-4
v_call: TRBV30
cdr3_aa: CAWTATNEKLFF
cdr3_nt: TGTGCCTGGACCGCAACTAATGAAAAACTGTTTTTT

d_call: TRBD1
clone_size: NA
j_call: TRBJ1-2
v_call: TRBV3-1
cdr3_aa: CASSQWTGTYGYTF
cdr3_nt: TGTGCCAGCAGCCAATGGACAGGAACATATGGCTACACCTTC

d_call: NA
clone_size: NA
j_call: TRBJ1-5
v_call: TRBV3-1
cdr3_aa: CASSQGSMNQPQHF
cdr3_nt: TGTGCCAGCAGCCAAGGCAGCATGAATCAGCCCCAGCATTTT

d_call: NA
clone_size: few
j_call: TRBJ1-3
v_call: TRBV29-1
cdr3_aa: CSVRKTDSGNTIYF
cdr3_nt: TGCAGCGTTAGAAAGACGGACTCTGGAAACACCATATATTTT

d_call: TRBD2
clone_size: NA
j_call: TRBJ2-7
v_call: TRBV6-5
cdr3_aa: CASSSYSGGVYEQYF
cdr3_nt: TGTGCCAGCAGTTCGTATAGCGGGGGAGTCTACGAGCAGTACTTC

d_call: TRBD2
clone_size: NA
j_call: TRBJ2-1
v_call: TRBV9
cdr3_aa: CASSVPWAGEYNEQFF
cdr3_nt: TGTGCCAGCAGCGTTCCTTGGGCGGGGGAGTACAATGAGCAGTTCTTC

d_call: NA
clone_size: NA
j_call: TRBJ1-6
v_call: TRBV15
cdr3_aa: CATSRDRGRNSPLHF
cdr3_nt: TGTGCCACCAGCAGAGACCGGGGCCGGAATTCACCCCTCCACTTT